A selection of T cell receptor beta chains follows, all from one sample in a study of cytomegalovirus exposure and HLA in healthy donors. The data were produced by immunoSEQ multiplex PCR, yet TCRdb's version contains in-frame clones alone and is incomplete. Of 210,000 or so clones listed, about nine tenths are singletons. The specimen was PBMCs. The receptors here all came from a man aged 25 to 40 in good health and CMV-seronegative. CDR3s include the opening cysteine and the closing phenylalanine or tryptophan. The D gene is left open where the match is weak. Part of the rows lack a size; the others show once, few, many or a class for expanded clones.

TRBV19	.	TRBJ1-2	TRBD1	CASTRWDRDLDDYGYTF	TGTGCCAGTACCCGGTGGGACAGAGACTTAGATGACTATGGCTACACCTTC
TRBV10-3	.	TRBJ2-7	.	CATCAGLIYEQYF	TGTGCCACCTGTGCCGGACTGATCTACGAGCAGTACTTC
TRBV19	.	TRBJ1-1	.	CASSIRPPGTEAFF	TGTGCCAGTAGTATTCGGCCACCGGGCACTGAAGCTTTCTTT
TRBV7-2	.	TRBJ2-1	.	CASRSGGTALRGEQFF	TGTGCCAGCAGATCCGGAGGGACAGCGTTACGAGGTGAGCAGTTCTTC
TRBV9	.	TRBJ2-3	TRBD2	CASSPGVSGRIDTQYF	TGTGCCAGCAGCCCCGGGGTTAGCGGGAGGATAGATACGCAGTATTTT
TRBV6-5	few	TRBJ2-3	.	CASRPLGRSTDTQYF	TGTGCCAGCAGGCCACTAGGGCGGAGCACAGATACGCAGTATTTT
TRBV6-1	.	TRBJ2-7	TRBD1	CASSPPGQGYEQYF	TGTGCCAGCAGTCCGCCGGGACAGGGTTACGAGCAGTACTTC
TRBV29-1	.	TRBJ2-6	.	CSVSPVLSGANGLTF	TGCAGCGTTTCTCCAGTACTCTCTGGGGCCAACGGCCTGACTTTC
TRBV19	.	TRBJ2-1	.	CASTPGLPLTEQFF	TGTGCCAGTACCCCGGGACTCCCCTTGACGGAGCAGTTCTTC
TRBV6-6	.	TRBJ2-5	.	CASSWTGNYGETQYF	TGTGCCAGCAGTTGGACTGGAAATTATGGGGAGACCCAGTACTTC
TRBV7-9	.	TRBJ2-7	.	CASSLATQGFYEQYF	TGTGCCAGCAGCTTAGCCACTCAGGGTTTCTACGAGCAGTACTTC
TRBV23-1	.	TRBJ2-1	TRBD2	CASSQDAGTKKMSSYNEQFF	TGCGCCAGCAGTCAGGACGCCGGGACTAAAAAAATGAGCTCCTACAATGAGCAGTTCTTC
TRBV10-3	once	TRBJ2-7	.	CATQGGAYEQYF	TGTGCCACTCAGGGTGGGGCCTACGAGCAGTACTTC
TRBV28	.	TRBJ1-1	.	CASPRPGGEAFF	TGTGCCAGCCCCCGCCCGGGGGGTGAAGCTTTCTTT
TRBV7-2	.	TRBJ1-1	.	CASSFGINTEAFF	TGTGCCAGCAGCTTCGGGATAAACACTGAAGCTTTCTTT
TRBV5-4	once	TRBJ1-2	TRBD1	CASSLQNLQGEFYGYTF	TGTGCCAGCAGCTTACAAAATCTACAGGGGGAATTCTATGGCTACACCTTC
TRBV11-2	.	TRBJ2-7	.	CASSFQSYEQYF	TGTGCCAGCAGCTTCCAGTCCTACGAGCAGTACTTC
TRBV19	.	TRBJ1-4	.	CASSAGLTNEKLFF	TGTGCCAGTAGTGCGGGGTTAACTAATGAAAAACTGTTTTTT
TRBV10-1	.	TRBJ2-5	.	CASSVGYGETQYF	TGCGCCAGCAGTGTGGGCTATGGAGAGACCCAGTACTTC
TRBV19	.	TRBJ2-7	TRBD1	CASSPRQGARIYEQYF	TGTGCCAGTAGTCCCCGACAGGGGGCCCGAATCTACGAGCAGTACTTC
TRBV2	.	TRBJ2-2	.	CASSDGRGRVGELFF	TGTGCCAGCAGTGATGGCAGGGGTAGGGTCGGGGAGCTGTTTTTT
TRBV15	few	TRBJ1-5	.	CATSRSQGVYQPQHF	TGTGCCACCAGCAGGTCACAGGGTGTATATCAGCCCCAGCATTTT
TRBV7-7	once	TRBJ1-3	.	CASSLADSNTIYF	TGTGCTAGCAGCTTAGCCGACTCAAACACCATATATTTT
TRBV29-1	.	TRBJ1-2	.	CSVDGGGGRGYTF	TGCAGCGTTGATGGGGGAGGGGGGAGAGGCTACACCTTC
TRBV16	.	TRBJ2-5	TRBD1	CASSQLRDRAQETQYF	TGTGCCAGCAGCCAACTCCGGGACAGGGCCCAAGAGACCCAGTACTTC
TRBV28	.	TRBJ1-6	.	CASKDSYNSPLHF	TGTGCCAGCAAGGACAGTTATAATTCACCCCTCCACTTT
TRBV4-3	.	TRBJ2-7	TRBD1	CASSQEPGGAYEQYF	TGCGCCAGCAGCCAAGAGCCAGGGGGCGCCTACGAGCAGTACTTC
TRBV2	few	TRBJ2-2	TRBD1	CASSDWTGMNTGELFF	TGTGCCAGCAGTGACTGGACAGGGATGAACACCGGGGAGCTGTTTTTT
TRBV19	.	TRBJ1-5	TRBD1	CASTWGTDFGYSNQPQHF	TGTGCCAGTACCTGGGGGACAGATTTCGGTTATAGCAATCAGCCCCAGCATTTT
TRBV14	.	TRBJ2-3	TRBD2	CASSPEGRAPRGTDTQYF	TGTGCCAGCAGCCCCGAGGGGAGGGCCCCACGGGGTACAGATACGCAGTATTTT
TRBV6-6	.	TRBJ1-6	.	CASSYKDSLNSPLHF	TGTGCCAGCAGTTACAAAGACAGCCTTAATTCACCCCTCCACTTT
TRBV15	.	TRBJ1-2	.	CATSRGGGAPGGYTF	TGTGCCACCAGCAGAGGAGGGGGGGCGCCGGGGGGCTACACCTTC
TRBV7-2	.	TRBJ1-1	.	CASSVRQGNTEAFF	TGTGCCAGCAGCGTGCGGCAGGGGAACACTGAAGCTTTCTTT
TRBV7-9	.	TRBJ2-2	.	CASSPPGSNTGELFF	TGTGCCAGCAGCCCTCCAGGTTCTAACACCGGGGAGCTGTTTTTT
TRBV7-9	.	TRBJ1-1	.	CASSLGGHSEAFF	TGTGCCAGCAGCTTAGGCGGACACTCTGAAGCTTTCTTT
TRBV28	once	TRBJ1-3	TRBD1	CASTRDSGNTIYF	TGTGCCAGCACCCGGGACAGCGGAAACACCATATATTTT
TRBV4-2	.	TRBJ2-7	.	CASSQVNGNYEQYF	TGTGCCAGCAGCCAAGTCAACGGTAACTACGAGCAGTACTTC
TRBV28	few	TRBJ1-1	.	CASSLPLDTEAFF	TGTGCCAGCAGTTTACCGTTAGACACTGAAGCTTTCTTT
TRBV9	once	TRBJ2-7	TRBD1	CASSALPSGTAYEQYF	TGTGCCAGCAGCGCGCTTCCTTCCGGGACAGCGTACGAGCAGTACTTC
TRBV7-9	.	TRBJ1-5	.	CASSLGGINQPQHF	TGTGCCAGCAGCTTAGGAGGGATCAATCAGCCCCAGCATTTT
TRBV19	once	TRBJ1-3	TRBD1	CASSPRFITGGLGNTIYF	TGTGCCAGTAGTCCCCGGTTTATCACAGGGGGCCTTGGAAACACCATATATTTT
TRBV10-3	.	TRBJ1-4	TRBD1	CAISETGGREKLFF	TGTGCCATCAGCGAGACAGGGGGAAGAGAAAAACTGTTTTTT
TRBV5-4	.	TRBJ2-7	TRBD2	CASSLAGGIYEQYF	TGTGCCAGCAGCCTAGCGGGGGGGATCTACGAGCAGTACTTC
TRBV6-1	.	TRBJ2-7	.	CAIHEGNTEYEQYF	TGTGCCATCCACGAGGGTAACACGGAATACGAGCAGTACTTC
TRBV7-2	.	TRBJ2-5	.	CASSLQKGVQETQYF	TGTGCCAGCAGCCTCCAGAAGGGGGTCCAAGAGACCCAGTACTTC
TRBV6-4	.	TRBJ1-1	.	CASSDSGLGFDTEAFF	TGTGCCAGCAGTGACTCGGGTTTGGGCTTTGACACTGAAGCTTTCTTT
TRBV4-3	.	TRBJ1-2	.	CASSQEDSLNYGYTF	TGCGCCAGCAGCCAAGAGGACAGCCTTAACTATGGCTACACCTTC
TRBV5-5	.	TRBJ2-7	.	CASSLVPGLDEQYF	TGTGCCAGCAGCTTAGTGCCAGGGCTCGACGAGCAGTACTTC
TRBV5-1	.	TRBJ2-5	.	CASSLASEETQYF	TGCGCCAGCAGCTTGGCCTCGGAAGAGACCCAGTACTTC
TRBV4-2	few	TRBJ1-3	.	CASSQDTRPDKSGNTIYF	TGTGCCAGCAGCCAAGATACTCGGCCGGACAAGTCTGGAAACACCATATATTTT
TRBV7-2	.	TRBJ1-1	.	CASSLAWEGRAFF	TGTGCCAGCAGCTTAGCGTGGGAGGGTAGAGCTTTCTTT
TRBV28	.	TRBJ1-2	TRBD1	CASRPPGTGTYGYTF	TGTGCCAGCAGACCTCCCGGGACAGGGACCTATGGCTACACCTTC
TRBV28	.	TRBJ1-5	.	CASTRMNQPQHF	TGTGCCAGCACCCGTATGAATCAGCCCCAGCATTTT
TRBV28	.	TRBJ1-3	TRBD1	CASKSGGENTIYF	TGTGCCAGCAAATCAGGGGGAGAAAACACCATATATTTT
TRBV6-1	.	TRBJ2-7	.	CASRRTGVHEQYF	TGTGCCAGCAGGAGGACCGGGGTGCACGAGCAGTACTTC
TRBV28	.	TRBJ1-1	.	CASLSPRFPTEAFF	TGTGCCAGCCTTTCCCCTCGGTTCCCCACTGAAGCTTTCTTT
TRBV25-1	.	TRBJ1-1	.	CASSGFTGNTEAFF	TGTGCCAGCAGTGGGTTCACAGGGAACACTGAAGCTTTCTTT
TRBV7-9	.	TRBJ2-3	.	CATPGLLLSTDTQYF	TGTGCCACCCCGGGTCTACTATTGTCCACAGATACGCAGTATTTT
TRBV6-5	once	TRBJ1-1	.	CASSSDRNTEAFF	TGTGCCAGCAGTTCGGACAGGAACACTGAAGCTTTCTTT
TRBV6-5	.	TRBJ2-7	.	CASSYDVRPYEQYF	TGTGCCAGCAGTTACGACGTGCGGCCCTACGAGCAGTACTTC